Below are 23 T cell receptor beta chains sequenced from a single sample in a study of blood T cell repertoires in COVID-19. Only in-frame clones appear in the TCRdb table, and some are missing; sequencing was by immunoSEQ multiplex PCR. This sample has about 68,000 clones, with around 89% found just once. Sequencing was carried out using peripheral blood. The receptors originated from a man over 45 with acute or convalescent COVID-19.

This chain joins TRBV9 and TRBJ2-1; 13 positions match TRBD2. The germline CDR1 and CDR2 sequences are SGDLS and YYNGEE. The V and J ends lost 4 bases and 6 bases, in that order; junction bases with no gene match: 4. The CDR3 totals 15 residues. In DNA, the CDR3 is TGTGCCAGCAGCCCCGGGACTAGCGGGACCAATGAGCAGTTCTTC. It translates to CASSPGTSGTNEQFF.

The table lists this clone with a count of one. V usage is TRBV19 and J usage is TRBJ1-2, with 12 bases that match TRBD1. This CDR3 has 15 residues. Germline V gives CDR1 LNHDA, CDR2 SQIVND (reference sequence). The V segment lost 5 bases and the J segment 4 bases; nucleotides outside the gene matches: 5. CDR3 protein: CASSVPGQGAYGYTF. The CDR3 region has the DNA TGTGCCAGTAGTGTACCGGGACAGGGGGCCTATGGCTACACCTTC.

The chain joins TRBV7-2 to TRBJ2-3; D is unclear. V lost 3 bases and J 5 bases, leaving 9 bases between the germline ends. The germline V gene encodes CDR1 SGHTA and CDR2 FQGNSA. The length of the CDR3 is 13 residues. The CDR3 spells CASSFPQRDTQYF. CDR3 nucleotides: TGTGCCAGCAGCTTCCCACAGAGAGATACGCAGTATTTT.

This clone showed up just once. The chain links TRBV7-2 to TRBJ1-6; 7 positions agree with TRBD1. The CDR3 is made up of 18 amino acids. J gave up 4 bases and V 2 bases, and 11 bases lay outside the gene matches. Germline V lookup: CDR1 SGHTA, CDR2 FQGNSA. For the CDR3, the DNA is TGTGCCAGCAGCTTAAAGGGGCCAGGGGGTGATTATAATTCACCCCTCCACTTT. Protein product: CASSLKGPGGDYNSPLHF.

This sequence joins TRBV29-1 and TRBJ2-7; 12 bases fit TRBD1. Germline assignment: CDR1 SQVTM and CDR2 ANQGSEA. There are 13 residues in the CDR3. V was pared by 6 bases and J by 5 bases, with 5 bases of the junction left unmatched. The CDR3 sequence: CSVLGTGGHEQYF. CDR3 nucleotides: TGCAGCGTCCTCGGGACAGGGGGCCACGAGCAGTACTTC.

The chain is built from TRBV15 and TRBJ2-6; D gene ambiguous. The CDR3 length is 16 residues. With 0 bases removed from V and 4 bases from J, the gap between germline ends came to 10 bases. CDR1 and CDR2 from the germline V gene are LNHNV and YYDKDF (reference sequence). The CDR3 reads CATSRDRGSGANVLTF. The CDR3 DNA sequence: TGTGCCACCAGCAGAGATCGTGGCTCGGGGGCCAACGTCCTGACTTTC.

V is TRBV2 and J is TRBJ2-7; TRBD2 is a possible D gene (6 bases). V lost 7 bases and J lost 2, with 15 bases in between. Germline lookup yields CDR1 SNHLY and CDR2 FYNNEI. This CDR3 region has 14 residues. CDR3 bases: TGTGCCAGCACCTCCGGGACTGAGACCTACGAGCAGTACGTC. It is translated as CASTSGTETYEQYV.

V usage is TRBV19 and J usage is TRBJ1-5; D might be TRBD1 (6 bases). The CDR3 consists of 14 residues. Germline values: CDR1 LNHDA, CDR2 SQIVND (reference sequence). The ends were cut back, 6 bases at V and 3 bases at J, with 12 bases in the middle. CDR3 protein: CASRGQLNNQPQHF. The CDR3 coding sequence is TGTGCCAGTAGAGGACAGTTGAACAATCAGCCCCAGCATTTT.

This clone was recorded once. The chain joins TRBV2 to TRBJ1-2; TRBD1 agrees at 8 bases. V shed 5 bases, J shed 4 bases, and the junction held 3 bases outside the gene matches. Per the germline V gene, CDR1 is SNHLY and CDR2 is FYNNEI. The CDR3 is made up of 13 amino acids. The CDR3 DNA is TGTGCCAGCAGTCGACAGGGGATCTATGGCTACACCTTC. Protein product: CASSRQGIYGYTF. The full variable domain, in which reference TRBV2 and TRBJ1-2 provide the parts outside the CDR3, is EPEVTQTPSHQVTQMGQEVILRCVPISNHLYFYWYRQILGQKVEFLVSFYNNEISEKSEIFDDQFSVERPDGSNFTLKIRSTKLEDSAMYFCASSRQGIYGYTFGSGTRLTVV.

The rearrangement joins TRBV9 to TRBJ2-1, with 7 bases matching TRBD2. Germline V lookup: CDR1 SGDLS, CDR2 YYNGEE. V shed 1 base, J shed 9 bases, and the junction held 4 bases outside the gene matches. This CDR3 is 13 amino acids long. The CDR3 sequence is CASSVTSESEQFF. Written as DNA, the CDR3 is TGTGCCAGCAGCGTAACTAGCGAGTCTGAGCAGTTCTTC.

This sequence joins TRBV6-6 and TRBJ1-2; D is unclear. Germline V CDR1 and CDR2: MNHNY, SVGAGI (reference sequence). The CDR3 extends over 15 amino acids. V was cut by 7 bases and J by 4 bases, with 19 bases left in between. The CDR3 protein is CASNPSGREVYGYTF. CDR3 nucleotide sequence: TGTGCCAGCAACCCCTCGGGGAGGGAGGTCTATGGCTACACCTTC.

This chain connects TRBV28 to TRBJ1-2, with D unclear. The V and J ends lost 2 bases and 2 bases respectively, with 6 bases between them. The CDR3 sequence is 13 residues long. CDR1 and CDR2 (germline): MDHEN, SYDVKM. The CDR3 loop reads CASSLGRNYGYTF. The CDR3 DNA reads TGTGCCAGCAGTTTAGGCCGAAACTATGGCTACACCTTC.

CDR3 loop: CASSLSGGDTGELFF. CDR3 DNA sequence: TGTGCCAGCAGCTTATCGGGAGGGGACACCGGGGAGCTGTTTTTT. This chain links TRBV11-3 with TRBJ2-2; 8 nucleotides match TRBD2. The germline CDR1 and CDR2 sequences are SGHNT and YENEEA. J was trimmed by 3 bases and V by 2 bases; bases with no gene match: 2. This CDR3 has 15 residues.

The genes are TRBV18 and TRBJ2-1, with 10 bases lining up with TRBD1. Germline loops: CDR1 KGHSH, CDR2 LQKENI. The V gene end was trimmed by 0 bases and the J gene end by 7 bases; junction bases not matched to a gene: 6. CDR3 length equals 16 residues. CDR3 nucleotide sequence: TGTGCCAGCTCACCACCACCGGGACAGGGGTATAATGAGCAGTTCTTC. It is translated as CASSPPPGQGYNEQFF.

V and J are TRBV6-1 and TRBJ2-7, with D unclear. Germline CDR1 and CDR2: MNHNS and SASEGT. V shed 4 bases and J shed 2 bases, with 3 bases lying between them. CDR3 length: 11 residues. The CDR3 bases are TGTGCCAGCAGTGGAGCCTACGAGCAGTACTTC. It translates to CASSGAYEQYF.

This chain links TRBV3-1 (or the pseudogene TRBV3-2) with TRBJ2-2; 8 bases are a match to TRBD2. This CDR3 region has 15 residues. Trimming at V came to 4 bases and at J to 3 bases, leaving 4 bases not matched to a gene. Germline CDR1 reads LGHDT; CDR2 reads YNNKEL (reference sequence). CDR3 loop: CASSLLAGHTGELFF. DNA for the CDR3: TGTGCCAGCAGCCTCTTAGCGGGGCACACCGGGGAGCTGTTTTTT.

The chain couples TRBV19 to TRBJ1-1, with D tentatively TRBD1 (6 bases). V was shortened by 7 bases and J by 1 base, with 16 bases between the two germline ends. The CDR3 totals 15 residues. The germline V gene encodes CDR1 LNHDA and CDR2 SQIVND (reference sequence). DNA for the CDR3: TGTGCCAGTACCCCCTTGGCAGGGGCGAACACTGAAGCTTTCTTT. Its translation is CASTPLAGANTEAFF.

The CDR3 DNA sequence: TGTGCCAGCAGCTCGGGACTACTTGCCCGGAACACTGAAGCTTTCTTT. This translates into CASSSGLLARNTEAFF. The chain has TRBV5-4 and TRBJ1-1; D is perhaps TRBD1 (5 bases). This CDR3 comprises 16 residues. Germline V CDR1 and CDR2: SGHNT, YYREEE (reference sequence). With 3 bases removed from V and 1 base from J, the gap between germline ends came to 16 bases.

This sequence joins TRBV10-3 and TRBJ2-3; tentatively, D is TRBD2 (6 bases). Germline CDR1 reads ENHRY; CDR2 reads SYGVKD. Trimming took off 6 bases at V and 0 bases at J, with 13 bases between the two ends. CDR3 size: 15 residues. Written as DNA, the CDR3 is TGTGCCATCAGCCCTGTCGGGACTAGCACAGATACGCAGTATTTT. Translating it yields CAISPVGTSTDTQYF.

The rearrangement uses TRBV28 and TRBJ2-1; 7 nucleotides line up with TRBD2. Trimming removed 3 bases from V and 4 bases from J; junction bases left unmatched: 12. There are 17 residues in the CDR3. The V gene's germline CDR1 is MDHEN and CDR2 SYDVKM. The CDR3 DNA reads as TGTGCCAGCAGTTTTGCCCGCCGAGCGGGACCATACAATGAGCAGTTCTTC. Amino acids: CASSFARRAGPYNEQFF.

The chain carries TRBV5-1 and TRBJ2-7; tentative D call: TRBD1 (5 bases). With 0 bases removed from V and 3 bases from J, the gap between germline ends came to 13 bases. CDR3 length equals 15 residues. Germline V gene sequence: CDR1 SGHRS, CDR2 YFSETQ. CDR3 region: CASSLGPDRFYEQYF. CDR3 DNA: TGCGCCAGCAGCTTGGGCCCCGACAGATTCTACGAGCAGTACTTC.

With respect to this clone: Relative to the germline gene, one junction end is altered; a read error may explain this. The CDR3 DNA follows: TGCGCCAGCAGCTTGGGAACGGGAGAGATCTTC. As protein: CASSLGTGEIF. The V call is TRBV5-1, the J call TRBJ2-1; possibly TRBD2 for D (6 bases). This CDR3 comprises 11 residues. Germline-derived CDR1 and CDR2 are SGHRS and YFSETQ.

The V call is TRBV29-1, the J call TRBJ2-4, with TRBD1 identical over 8 bases. J lost 7 bases, V lost 6 bases, and 14 bases had no gene match. Germline CDR1 and CDR2: SQVTM and ANQGSEA. There are 15 residues in the CDR3. The CDR3 nucleotides are TGCAGCGTGGAAACAGGGGGAACAGGGTCCAACATTCAGTACTTC. Translating it yields CSVETGGTGSNIQYF.